This TCR beta chain was documented in a study of identical twins. Notes on the study in general: Twins shared beta out-of-frame sequences in excess, but this excess was weaker. A cross-sectional statistical analysis, not follow-up of the same donors, supported the conclusions.

Turning to this clonotype: As yet, its antigen is unknown.

MiXCR was run by TCRdb on the 5' RACE reads, yielding one entry per CDR3 protein. Found here are roughly 240,000 distinct CDR3 sequences, approximately 7% of them singletons; the top ten hold roughly 3.7%. This CDR3 has 13 residues. Germline V gives CDR1 MNHEY, CDR2 SMNVEV (reference sequence). Trimming stripped 8 bases from V and 1 base from J, with 9 bases between. This same sample was also part of a study on yellow fever vaccine responses in identical twins.

The sequence came from a woman between 18 and 29 years old in good health. The rearrangement joins TRBV27 to TRBJ2-4; D is unresolved. The sample taken for sequencing was memory (CD45RO+) T cells sorted from blood. The CDR3 loop reads CASGDRAKNIQYF. As DNA, the CDR3 is TGTGCCAGCGGAGATCGGGCCAAAAACATTCAGTACTTC.